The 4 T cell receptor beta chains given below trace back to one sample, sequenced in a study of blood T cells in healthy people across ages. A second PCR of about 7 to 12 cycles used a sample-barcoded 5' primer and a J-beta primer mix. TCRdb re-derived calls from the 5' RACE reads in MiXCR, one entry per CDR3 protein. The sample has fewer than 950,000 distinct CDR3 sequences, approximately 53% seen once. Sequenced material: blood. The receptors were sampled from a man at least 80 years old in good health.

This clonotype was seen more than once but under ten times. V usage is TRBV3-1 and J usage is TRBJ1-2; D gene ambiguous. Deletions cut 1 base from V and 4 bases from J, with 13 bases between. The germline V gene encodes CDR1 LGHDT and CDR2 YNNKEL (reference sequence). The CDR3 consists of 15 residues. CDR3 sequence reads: CASSQANEQSYGYTF. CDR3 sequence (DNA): TGTGCCAGCAGCCAAGCGAACGAACAATCCTATGGCTACACCTTC.

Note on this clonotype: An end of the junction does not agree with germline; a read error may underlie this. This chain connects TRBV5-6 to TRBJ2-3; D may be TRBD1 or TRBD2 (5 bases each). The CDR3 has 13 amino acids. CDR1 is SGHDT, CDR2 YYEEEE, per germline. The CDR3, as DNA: TGTGCCGGCAGCTCGGGACGGCGCGACCCGCAGTATTTT. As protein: CAGSSGRRDPQYF. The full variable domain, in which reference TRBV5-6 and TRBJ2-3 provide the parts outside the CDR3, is DAGVTQSPTHLIKTRGQQVTLRCSPKSGHDTVSWYQQALGQGPQFIFQYYEEEERQRGNFPDRFSGHQFPNYSSELNVNALLLGDSALYLCAGSSGRRDPQYFGPGTRLTVL.

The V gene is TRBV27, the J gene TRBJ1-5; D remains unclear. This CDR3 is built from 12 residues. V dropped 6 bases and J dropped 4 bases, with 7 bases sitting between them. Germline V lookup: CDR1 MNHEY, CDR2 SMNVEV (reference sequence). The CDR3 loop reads CASSKPNQPQHF. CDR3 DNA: TGTGCCAGCAGCAAGCCGAATCAGCCCCAGCATTTT.

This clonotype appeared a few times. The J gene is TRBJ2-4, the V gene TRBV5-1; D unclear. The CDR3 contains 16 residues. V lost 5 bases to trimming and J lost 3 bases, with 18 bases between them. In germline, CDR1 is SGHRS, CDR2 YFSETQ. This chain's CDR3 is CASRAEVSLGKNIQYF. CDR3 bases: TGCGCCAGCAGGGCGGAAGTAAGTTTAGGCAAAAACATTCAGTACTTC.